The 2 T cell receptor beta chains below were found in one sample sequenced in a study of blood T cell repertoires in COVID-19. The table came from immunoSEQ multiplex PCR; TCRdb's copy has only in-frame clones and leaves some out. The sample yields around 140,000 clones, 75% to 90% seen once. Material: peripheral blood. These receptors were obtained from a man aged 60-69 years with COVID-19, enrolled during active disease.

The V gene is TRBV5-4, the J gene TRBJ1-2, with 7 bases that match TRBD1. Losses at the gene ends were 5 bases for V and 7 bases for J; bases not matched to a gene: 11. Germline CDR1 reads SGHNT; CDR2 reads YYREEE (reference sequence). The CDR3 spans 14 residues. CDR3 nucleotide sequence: TGTGCCAGCAGTCGCCCTGAGACAGGGCTTGGCTACACCTTC. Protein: CASSRPETGLGYTF.

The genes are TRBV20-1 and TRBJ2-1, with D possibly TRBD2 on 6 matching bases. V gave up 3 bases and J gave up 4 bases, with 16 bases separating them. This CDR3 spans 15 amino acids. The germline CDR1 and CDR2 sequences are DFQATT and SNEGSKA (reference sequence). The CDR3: CSASWVGGSYNEQFF. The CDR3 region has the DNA TGCAGTGCTAGTTGGGTGGGGGGTTCATACAATGAGCAGTTCTTC.